This TCR beta chain comes out of a study of Graves' ophthalmopathy and Graves' hyperthyroidism. The table lists this clonotype with many counts. The antigen remains unidentified. The study's findings and limits: A 13-signature model separated ophthalmopathy from stable hyperthyroidism, reaching roughly 85% sensitivity and roughly 81% specificity cross-validated.

The TCR beta CDR3 regions underwent amplification from RNA transcripts. Second-round multiplex PCR followed a first-round RT-PCR using HTBI primers. TCRdb independently ran MiXCR on the multiplex PCR reads; one entry per CDR3 protein. The sample consists of around 340,000 distinct CDR3 sequences, about a sixth of them appearing once. V lost 5 bases, J lost 6 bases, and 13 bases stayed unmatched. Germline assignment: CDR1 SGHAT and CDR2 FQNNGV. CDR3 length: 15 amino acids. The clonotype comes from an adult man with Graves' ophthalmopathy. The specimen sequenced was peripheral blood. The gene calls are TRBV11-2 and TRBJ2-7, with 7 nucleotides matching TRBD2. As DNA, the CDR3 is TGTGCCAGCAGCCCAACTGGAGGGAGGGCCGTCGAGCAGTACTTC. Protein sequence: CASSPTGGRAVEQYF.